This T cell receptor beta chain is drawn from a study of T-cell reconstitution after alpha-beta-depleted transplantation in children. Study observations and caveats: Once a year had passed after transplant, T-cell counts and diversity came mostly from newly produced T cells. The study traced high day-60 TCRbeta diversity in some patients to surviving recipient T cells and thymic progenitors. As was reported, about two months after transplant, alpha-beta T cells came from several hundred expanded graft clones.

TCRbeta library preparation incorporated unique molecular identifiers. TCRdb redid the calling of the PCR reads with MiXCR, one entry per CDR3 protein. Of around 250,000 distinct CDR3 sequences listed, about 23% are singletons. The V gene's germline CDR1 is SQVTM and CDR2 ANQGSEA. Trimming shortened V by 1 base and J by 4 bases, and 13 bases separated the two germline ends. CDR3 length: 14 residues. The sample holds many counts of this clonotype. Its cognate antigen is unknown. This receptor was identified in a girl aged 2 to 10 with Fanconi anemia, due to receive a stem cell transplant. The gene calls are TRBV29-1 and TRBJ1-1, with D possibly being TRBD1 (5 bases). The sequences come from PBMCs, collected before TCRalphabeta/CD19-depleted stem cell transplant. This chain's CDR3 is CSVEAGRGFTEAFF. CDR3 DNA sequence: TGCAGCGTTGAAGCCGGACGGGGGTTCACTGAAGCTTTCTTT.